Listed here are 23 T cell receptor beta chains from one sample, sequenced in a study of PD-L1 blockade in urothelial cancer. The time point was: peripheral blood 6 weeks after treatment start. TCRdb's copy holds only in-frame clones and misses some; the assay was immunoSEQ multiplex PCR. The table records some 120,000 clones, roughly 83% of them present only once. Material: PBMCs, obtained around atezolizumab (anti-PD-L1) treatment. These receptors all stem from a man aged 50 or older with urothelial cancer.

The V call is TRBV5-1, the J call TRBJ2-1, with TRBD2 matching 12 bases. The ends lost 4 bases at V and 10 bases at J; junction bases unmatched: 6. This CDR3 is 14 amino acids long. Germline V CDR1 and CDR2: SGHRS, YFSETQ. Here the CDR3 reads CASSPWTSGIEQFF. The CDR3, as DNA: TGCGCCAGCAGCCCGTGGACTAGCGGGATAGAGCAGTTCTTC.

This chain links TRBV15 with TRBJ2-7, with a possible D match to TRBD1 (7 bases). With 5 bases removed from V and 1 base from J, the gap between germline ends came to 15 bases. There are 15 residues in the CDR3. Germline CDR1 and CDR2: LNHNV and YYDKDF (reference sequence). This CDR3 reads CATSGGTALSYEQYF. CDR3 bases: TGTGCCACCAGCGGGGGGACAGCTCTATCCTACGAGCAGTACTTC. Drawing the rest from reference TRBV15 and TRBJ2-7, the complete variable domain is DAMVIQNPRYQVTQFGKPVTLSCSQTLNHNVMYWYQQKSSQAPKLLFHYYDKDFNNEADTPDNFQSRRPNTSFCFLDIRSPGLGDTAMYLCATSGGTALSYEQYFGPGTRLTVT.

The sample holds one count of this clone. V is TRBV30 and J is TRBJ1-3, with 9 bases identical to TRBD1. The CDR3 extends over 15 amino acids. Germline trimming cut 3 bases from V and 1 base from J; bases unmatched to any gene: 4. Germline assignment: CDR1 GTSNPN and CDR2 SVGIG (reference sequence). The CDR3 DNA reads as TGTGCCTGGAGGGTACAGGGGGCATCTGGAAACACCATATATTTT. It is translated as CAWRVQGASGNTIYF.

As regards this clone: Other DNA sequences from this sample encode an identical CDR3 as well. This chain joins TRBV2 and TRBJ1-5; possible D gene TRBD1, 6 bases. Germline values: CDR1 SNHLY, CDR2 FYNNEI. CDR3 length: 14 residues. The V and J ends lost 8 bases and 0 bases respectively, with 11 bases between them. The CDR3 region is CASAGQYSNQPQHF. DNA for the CDR3: TGTGCCAGCGCTGGACAGTATAGCAATCAGCCCCAGCATTTT.

V and J are TRBV7-3 and TRBJ1-1, with TRBD1 identical over 7 bases. The ends lost 3 bases at V and 2 bases at J; junction bases unmatched: 12. Germline assignment: CDR1 SGHTA and CDR2 FQGTGA. The CDR3 is made up of 17 amino acids. The DNA for the CDR3 is TGTGCCAGCAGCTTCGGGGGATCCGGACAGGCTAACACTGAAGCTTTCTTT. Residues: CASSFGGSGQANTEAFF.

The chain combines TRBV30 with TRBJ1-2; 10 bases are a match to TRBD1. The germline V gene has CDR1 GTSNPN and CDR2 SVGIG (reference sequence). CDR3 length: 12 residues. Trimming took 0 bases from V and 8 from J; bases not matched to a gene: 0. This chain's CDR3 is CAWSVTGGGYTF. CDR3 sequence (DNA): TGTGCCTGGAGTGTGACAGGGGGCGGCTACACCTTC.

This rearrangement joins TRBV7-6 to TRBJ2-1, with D perhaps TRBD2 (5 bases). The germline V gene has CDR1 SGHVS and CDR2 FNYEAQ. The CDR3 runs to 16 residues. The V gene lost 1 base and the J gene lost 1 base, with 11 bases spanning the gap. CDR3 DNA sequence: TGTGCCAGCAGCTTAGAGGCGGGCGATTCCTACAATGAGCAGTTCTTC. Its protein is CASSLEAGDSYNEQFF.

Note on this clone: Sequence at one end of the junction differs from germline and may be a read error. The genes are TRBV11-2 and TRBJ1-1; D unclear. The CDR3 runs 13 residues. Germline lookup yields CDR1 SGHAT and CDR2 FQNNGV. CDR3 sequence reads: CASSFLVKTEAFF. The CDR3 DNA follows: TGTGCCAGCAGCTTTCTAGTGAAGACTGAAGCTTTCTTT.

The chain employs TRBV6-1 and TRBJ2-3; 7 nucleotides line up with TRBD2. The germline gives CDR1 MNHNS, CDR2 SASEGT. The junction had 8 bases not matched to a gene; V was cut back by 10 bases and J by 1 base. The CDR3 has 14 amino acids. As DNA, the CDR3 is TGTGCCATCGGCGTGGCGGGAGGCACAGATACGCAGTATTTT. Residues: CAIGVAGGTDTQYF.

This chain uses TRBV4-2 with TRBJ2-3, with 16 bases fitting TRBD2. The CDR3 extends over 16 amino acids. The V gene end was trimmed by 5 bases and the J gene end by 6 bases; junction bases not matched to a gene: 5. Germline CDR1 reads LGHNA; CDR2 reads YNFKEQ. The DNA of the CDR3 is TGTGCCAGCAGCTCGGGACTAGCGGGAGGGCTGGATACGCAGTATTTT. This sequence encodes CASSSGLAGGLDTQYF.

The chain has TRBV29-1 and TRBJ1-2, with a weak D call TRBD1 (6 bases). This CDR3 region has 13 residues. Looked up from germline, CDR1 is SQVTM and CDR2 is ANQGSEA. Trimming pared 7 bases from V and 5 bases from J, leaving 17 bases between. CDR3 protein: CSALTGIAYGYTF. CDR3 DNA sequence: TGCAGCGCTCTAACAGGGATCGCTTATGGCTACACCTTC. Full variable domain (outside the CDR3, taken from reference TRBV29-1 and TRBJ1-2): SAVISQKPSRDICQRGTSLTIQCQVDSQVTMMFWYRQQPGQSLTLIATANQGSEATYESGFVIDKFPISRPNLTFSTLTVSNMSPEDSSIYLCSALTGIAYGYTFGSGTRLTVV.

The V call is TRBV4-2, the J call TRBJ1-6, with D unresolved. The germline V gene has CDR1 LGHNA and CDR2 YNFKEQ. V lost 0 bases and J lost 10, with 4 bases in between. The CDR3 is 12 residues long. The CDR3 nucleotides read TGTGCCAGCAGCCAAGAGAGGTCACCCCTCCACTTT. Translation: CASSQERSPLHF.

J is TRBJ2-5 and V is TRBV14, with D hard to call. The CDR3 spans 11 residues. Germline V gives CDR1 SGHDN, CDR2 FVKESK. Trimming removed 3 bases from V and 4 bases from J, with 3 bases in between. The CDR3 here is CASSHSETQYF. The CDR3 region has the DNA TGTGCCAGCAGCCACTCAGAGACCCAGTACTTC.

V usage is TRBV7-9 and J usage is TRBJ2-7; TRBD2 matches at 14 bases. CDR3 length equals 13 residues. The V gene's germline CDR1 is SEHNR and CDR2 FQNEAQ (reference sequence). The V gene end was trimmed by 10 bases and the J gene end by 5 bases; junction bases not matched to a gene: 4. Here the CDR3 DNA reads TGTGCCATAGGGACTAGCGGGGGTAACGAGCAGTACTTC. It encodes CAIGTSGGNEQYF. The whole variable domain, remainder taken from reference TRBV7-9 and TRBJ2-7, is DTGVSQNPRHKITKRGQNVTFRCDPISEHNRLYWYRQTLGQGPEFLTYFQNEAQLEKSRLLSDRFSAERPKGSFSTLEIQRTEQGDSAMYLCAIGTSGGNEQYFGPGTRLTVT.

In its sample, this clone was seen a few times. This chain connects TRBV7-3 to TRBJ2-1; D is unclear. Germline values: CDR1 SGHTA, CDR2 FQGTGA. The CDR3 is 15 residues long. V shed 5 bases and J shed 0 bases, with 11 bases lying between them. The CDR3 loop is CASSNYKSSYNEQFF. The DNA of the CDR3 is TGTGCCAGCAGCAATTATAAGAGCTCCTACAATGAGCAGTTCTTC.

V gene TRBV11-2 combines with J gene TRBJ2-1, with TRBD2 identical over 10 bases. The CDR3 loop spans 15 amino acids. Per the germline V gene, CDR1 is SGHAT and CDR2 is FQNNGV. V dropped 4 bases and J dropped 1; count of bases not matched to a gene: 1. This chain's CDR3 is CASSSGLASYNEQFF. DNA of the CDR3: TGTGCCAGCAGCTCGGGACTAGCGTCCTACAATGAGCAGTTCTTC.

This chain joins TRBV28 and TRBJ2-1; D ambiguous. The CDR3 is 12 amino acids. V was cut by 6 bases and J by 6 bases, with 9 bases left in between. Looked up from germline, CDR1 is MDHEN and CDR2 is SYDVKM. CDR3 coding DNA: TGTGCCAGCAGCTCGCGCCCCAATGAGCAGTTCTTC. This encodes CASSSRPNEQFF. Based on the CDR3 plus reference TRBV28 and TRBJ2-1, the full variable domain is DVKVTQSSRYLVKRTGEKVFLECVQDMDHENMFWYRQDPGLGLRLIYFSYDVKMKEKGDIPEGYSVSREKKERFSLILESASTNQTSMYLCASSSRPNEQFFGPGTRLTVL.

CDR3 sequence (DNA): TGTGCCTGGACTAATACCCATCTGGGGCTCTACGAGCAGTACTTC. Translating it yields CAWTNTHLGLYEQYF. J is TRBJ2-7 and V is TRBV30; maybe TRBD1 (5 bases). This CDR3 contains 15 residues. CDR1 is GTSNPN and CDR2 is SVGIG in the germline V gene (reference sequence). The germline V and J ends were trimmed by 4 bases and 3 bases, with 19 bases remaining between them.

The chain employs TRBV28 and TRBJ2-1; 10 bases map to TRBD2. V was pared by 5 bases and J by 2 bases, with 18 bases of the junction left unmatched. CDR3 size: 20 residues. Germline CDR1 MDHEN, CDR2 SYDVKM. CDR3 loop: CASSTLMQSSSGRAYNEQFF. The DNA of the CDR3 is TGTGCCAGCAGTACCCTCATGCAAAGCTCTAGCGGGAGAGCCTACAATGAGCAGTTCTTC.

The genes are TRBV4-2 and TRBJ2-2; 15 bases match TRBD2. The CDR3 runs 19 residues. Per the germline V gene, CDR1 is LGHNA and CDR2 is YNFKEQ. V dropped 0 bases and J dropped 5; count of bases not matched to a gene: 7. The CDR3 nucleotides read TGTGCCAGCAGCCAAGACAGGACTAGCGGGAGGGGTTTAACCGGGGAGCTGTTTTTT. This encodes CASSQDRTSGRGLTGELFF.

The chain carries TRBV5-4 and TRBJ1-1; D is ambiguous. V dropped 0 bases and J dropped 0 bases, with 9 bases sitting between them. The CDR3 has 15 residues. Germline assignment: CDR1 SGHNT and CDR2 YYREEE (reference sequence). CDR3 protein: CASSLAQNMNTEAFF. Written as DNA, the CDR3 is TGTGCCAGCAGCTTGGCTCAGAACATGAACACTGAAGCTTTCTTT.

The rearrangement uses TRBV18 and TRBJ1-2; a possible D gene is TRBD1 (6 bases). Trimming stripped 3 bases from V and 4 bases from J, with 15 bases between. The CDR3 length is 15 residues. Germline values: CDR1 KGHSH, CDR2 LQKENI. The DNA of the CDR3 is TGTGCCAGCTCACCTCTCTGGACAGACCCCTATGGCTACACCTTC. Translating it yields CASSPLWTDPYGYTF. Full variable domain (remainder filled in from reference TRBV18 and TRBJ1-2): NAGVMQNPRHLVRRRGQEARLRCSPMKGHSHVYWYRQLPEEGLKFMVYLQKENIIDESGMPKERFSAEFPKEGPSILRIQQVVRGDSAAYFCASSPLWTDPYGYTFGSGTRLTVV.

The chain combines TRBV18 with TRBJ1-2; D not certain. Per the germline V gene, CDR1 is KGHSH and CDR2 is LQKENI. The germline V and J ends were trimmed by 3 bases and 7 bases, with 12 bases remaining between them. This CDR3 region has 13 residues. DNA for the CDR3: TGTGCCAGCTCACCCGAGGGCGGAGGTGGCTACACCTTC. This gives the protein CASSPEGGGGYTF.